This T cell receptor beta chain was recorded in a study of monozygotic twins with inflammatory bowel disease. General study findings and limits: Distinguishing T cell subtypes was not possible.

CDR3 length equals 13 residues. Germline V gene lookup returns CDR1 MNHEY and CDR2 SVGEGT. TCRdb derives one entry per CDR3 protein from the 5' RACE reads, leaving out DNA. The ten top clones account for 2% to 2.5%, within a sample of 440,000 or so distinct CDR3 sequences. Remarks on this clonotype: The antigen is unknown.

The sequence was obtained from a human donor with ulcerative colitis or Crohn's disease, or a healthy co-twin of an affected twin (not recorded which). Sequencing used blood. This chain uses TRBV6-2 or TRBV6-3 with TRBJ2-1. This CDR3 reads CASHTSSYNEQFF.